One and the same sample provided the 32 T cell receptor beta chains below, sequenced in a study of immune characteristics of hereditary and idiopathic chronic pancreatitis. Total pancreatectomy with islet autotransplantation was the source of the chronic pancreatitis pancreas tissue. Some clones are missing from TCRdb's copy, which holds only in-frame ones; the method was immunoSEQ multiplex PCR. The sample lists about 9,400 clones, more than 75% occurring once. The sequencing sample was made of pancreas tissue with idiopathic chronic pancreatitis. The origin of the receptors is a human donor with chronic pancreatitis.

The chain couples TRBV30 to TRBJ1-2, with 8 nucleotides matching TRBD1. Germline V CDR1 and CDR2: GTSNPN, SVGIG (reference sequence). There are 12 residues in the CDR3. The junction had 4 bases not matched to a gene; V was cut back by 8 bases and J by 2 bases. CDR3 sequence: CAKAGGNYGYTF. The DNA of the CDR3 is TGTGCCAAGGCAGGGGGCAACTATGGCTACACCTTC. Full variable domain (outside the CDR3, taken from reference TRBV30 and TRBJ1-2): SQTIHQWPATLVQPVGSPLSLECTVEGTSNPNLYWYRQAAGRGLQLLFYSVGIGQISSEVPQNLSASRPQDRQFILSSKKLLLSDSGFYLCAKAGGNYGYTFGSGTRLTVV.

This sequence joins TRBV19 and TRBJ1-2; weak D call: TRBD1 (5 bases). CDR1 is LNHDA, CDR2 SQIVND, per germline (reference sequence). V shed 8 bases and J shed 8 bases, with 21 bases lying between them. This CDR3 is 14 amino acids long. CDR3 amino acids: CASYTPPGMGGYTF. CDR3 DNA sequence: TGTGCCAGTTATACGCCCCCAGGGATGGGAGGCTACACCTTC.

The genes are TRBV19 and TRBJ1-5; D gene ambiguous. Germline V CDR1 and CDR2: LNHDA, SQIVND (reference sequence). CDR3 size: 15 residues. V lost 0 bases and J 7 bases, leaving 13 bases between the germline ends. CDR3 coding DNA: TGTGCCAGTAGTATAGATCCAAGGGATGGGCAGCCCCAGCATTTT. It codes for CASSIDPRDGQPQHF.

V usage is TRBV19 and J usage is TRBJ2-5; D is uncertain. Trimming cost V 4 bases and J 2 bases, with 11 bases left between them. The V gene's germline CDR1 is LNHDA and CDR2 SQIVND (reference sequence). The CDR3 totals 14 residues. The CDR3 DNA follows: TGTGCCAGTAGTACCCGAGCTCCACAAGAGACCCAGTACTTC. Its protein is CASSTRAPQETQYF.

This clone occurred a few times. The genes are TRBV3-1 (or the pseudogene TRBV3-2) and TRBJ1-1; D remains unclear. The ends were cut back, 6 bases at V and 0 bases at J, with 8 bases in the middle. In germline, CDR1 is LGHDT, CDR2 YNNKEL (reference sequence). There are 13 residues in the CDR3. CDR3: CASRTHMNTEAFF. The CDR3 DNA reads as TGTGCCAGCAGAACCCACATGAACACTGAAGCTTTCTTT.

The V gene is TRBV12-3 or TRBV12-4, the J gene TRBJ1-1; tentatively, D is TRBD1 (5 bases). Trimming removed 3 bases at V and 1 base at J, with 6 bases between. This CDR3 contains 13 residues. The CDR3 DNA reads as TGTGCCAGCAGTTTTACAGGGAACACTGAAGCTTTCTTT. Its translation: CASSFTGNTEAFF.

The chain has TRBV6-1 and TRBJ1-2; tentative D call: TRBD1 (5 bases). This CDR3 contains 14 residues. Trimming cost V 6 bases and J 5 bases, with 16 bases left between them. Per germline, CDR1 MNHNS and CDR2 SASEGT. Here the CDR3 reads CASRGDSSDYGYTF. The CDR3 nucleotides read TGTGCCAGCAGAGGGGACTCCTCTGATTATGGCTACACCTTC.

The CDR3: CASNGQGDTEAFF. The CDR3 DNA is TGTGCCAGCAACGGACAGGGGGACACTGAAGCTTTCTTT. The chain combines TRBV6-5 with TRBJ1-1; TRBD1 matches 10 bases. This CDR3 comprises 13 residues. The V gene's germline CDR1 is MNHEY and CDR2 SVGAGI. With V trimmed by 7 bases and J by 3 bases, 2 bases remained unmatched.

This rearrangement joins TRBV10-2 to TRBJ1-4; TRBD1 matches 10 bases. Germline lookup yields CDR1 WSHSY and CDR2 SAAADI. Germline trimming cut 3 bases from V and 6 bases from J; bases unmatched to any gene: 4. The CDR3 consists of 15 residues. CDR3: CASSDPDRGDEKLFF. The DNA of the CDR3 is TGCGCCAGCAGTGACCCGGACAGGGGGGATGAAAAACTGTTTTTT.

The rearrangement uses TRBV27 and TRBJ1-3, with a tentative D call TRBD1 (6 bases). The CDR3 has 15 residues. In germline, CDR1 is MNHEY, CDR2 SMNVEV (reference sequence). The germline V and J ends were trimmed by 3 bases and 3 bases, with 12 bases remaining between them. DNA of the CDR3: TGTGCCAGCAGTTTCAAGGGGGAAGTTGGAAACACCATATATTTT. It is translated as CASSFKGEVGNTIYF.

CDR3 coding DNA: TGTGCCTGGAGTGTGCTTGGGACAGGGGTCTACAATGAGCAGTTCTTC. It translates to CAWSVLGTGVYNEQFF. This sequence joins TRBV30 and TRBJ2-1, with TRBD1 matching 10 bases. The CDR3 has 16 residues. The V and J ends lost 0 bases and 3 bases, in that order; junction bases with no gene match: 5. Germline-derived CDR1 and CDR2 are GTSNPN and SVGIG (reference sequence).

V is TRBV28 and J is TRBJ2-1, with no clear D. Trimming stripped 3 bases from V and 0 bases from J, with 9 bases between. This CDR3 comprises 15 residues. Per germline, CDR1 MDHEN and CDR2 SYDVKM. DNA of the CDR3: TGTGCCAGCAGTTTCTTGGAGAGCTCCTACAATGAGCAGTTCTTC. Translating it yields CASSFLESSYNEQFF. Variable domain in full (rest from reference TRBV28 and TRBJ2-1): DVKVTQSSRYLVKRTGEKVFLECVQDMDHENMFWYRQDPGLGLRLIYFSYDVKMKEKGDIPEGYSVSREKKERFSLILESASTNQTSMYLCASSFLESSYNEQFFGPGTRLTVL.

The J gene is TRBJ2-2, the V gene TRBV5-1; D may be TRBD2 (6 bases). Germline loops: CDR1 SGHRS, CDR2 YFSETQ. V was cut by 4 bases and J by 0 bases, with 28 bases left in between. The CDR3 spans 21 residues. In DNA form, the CDR3 reads TGCGCCAGCAGCCCCCGGTCGTTTCTGGTGGTAGCGGAAACGAACACCGGGGAGCTGTTTTTT. Protein sequence: CASSPRSFLVVAETNTGELFF.

The chain joins TRBV18 to TRBJ2-1; 9 nucleotides line up with TRBD1. Per germline, CDR1 KGHSH and CDR2 LQKENI. V dropped 3 bases and J dropped 4; count of bases not matched to a gene: 4. The CDR3 is 15 residues long. The CDR3 protein is CASSPRTGEYNEQFF. The CDR3 bases are TGTGCCAGCTCACCCAGGACAGGGGAATACAATGAGCAGTTCTTC. Complete variable domain (other parts from reference TRBV18 and TRBJ2-1): NAGVMQNPRHLVRRRGQEARLRCSPMKGHSHVYWYRQLPEEGLKFMVYLQKENIIDESGMPKERFSAEFPKEGPSILRIQQVVRGDSAAYFCASSPRTGEYNEQFFGPGTRLTVL.

This clone was picked up one time. The chain joins TRBV6-2 or TRBV6-3 to TRBJ1-5; tentatively, D is TRBD1 (5 bases). CDR3 size: 15 residues. The germline V gene encodes CDR1 MNHEY and CDR2 SVGEGT. The V end lost 0 bases, the J end lost 9 bases, and 15 bases lay between the germline ends. The CDR3 reads CASSYSKSGRRPQHF. As DNA, the CDR3 is TGTGCCAGCAGTTACTCGAAATCAGGGCGGCGGCCCCAGCATTTT.

V is TRBV18 and J is TRBJ2-7, with 8 bases aligning to TRBD1. This CDR3 spans 15 amino acids. Unmatched junction bases numbered 10, after V lost 3 bases and J lost 6 bases. The germline CDR1 and CDR2 sequences are KGHSH and LQKENI. CDR3 region: CASSPGGTGVGEQYV. The DNA of the CDR3 is TGTGCCAGCTCACCTGGCGGGACAGGTGTCGGCGAGCAGTACGTC.

The CDR3 DNA is TGTGCCAGCAGCCACCCGGGACATAATAATTCACCCCTCCACTTT. It translates to CASSHPGHNNSPLHF. The genes are TRBV14 and TRBJ1-6; D might be TRBD1 (6 bases). In germline, CDR1 is SGHDN, CDR2 FVKESK. CDR3 length: 15 residues. V was clipped by 3 bases and J by 5 bases, with 11 bases between them.

V is TRBV19 and J is TRBJ2-3; 8 nucleotides align to TRBD1. V trimming: 5 bases; J trimming: 6 bases; junction bases outside the gene matches: 7. Germline V lookup: CDR1 LNHDA, CDR2 SQIVND (reference sequence). The CDR3 has 14 amino acids. CDR3 DNA sequence: TGTGCCAGTAGTTACCTTACAGGGGGGGATACGCAGTATTTT. This encodes CASSYLTGGDTQYF.

The chain recombines TRBV6-5 with TRBJ1-2; a weak D match, TRBD1 (6 bases). Germline loops: CDR1 MNHEY, CDR2 SVGAGI. This CDR3 has 14 residues. Trimming stripped 2 bases from V and 1 base from J, with 8 bases between. The chain's CDR3 is CASSYLQGNYGYTF. CDR3 DNA sequence: TGTGCCAGCAGTTACCTACAGGGTAACTATGGCTACACCTTC.

This chain uses TRBV2 with TRBJ2-7; TRBD1 is a possible D gene (5 bases). The germline V gene encodes CDR1 SNHLY and CDR2 FYNNEI. V was trimmed by 1 base and J by 4 bases, leaving 14 bases between them. The CDR3 covers 15 residues. The CDR3, as DNA: TGTGCCAGCAGTGAAGAGACAGTGCGCGCGTACGAGCAGTACTTC. Its translation: CASSEETVRAYEQYF.

This clone has only one observation. This CDR3 reads CASKTGDNEQFF. In nucleotides, the CDR3 is TGTGCCAGCAAAACAGGGGACAATGAGCAGTTCTTC. The V call is TRBV2, the J call TRBJ2-1, with TRBD1 matching over 7 bases. Germline V CDR1 and CDR2: SNHLY, FYNNEI. The V segment lost 7 bases and the J segment 5 bases; nucleotides outside the gene matches: 2. The CDR3 spans 12 residues.

The chain combines TRBV3-1 (or the pseudogene TRBV3-2) with TRBJ2-3; 8 bases match TRBD2. There are 16 residues in the CDR3. Trimming at V came to 0 bases and at J to 2 bases, leaving 4 bases not matched to a gene. Per the germline V gene, CDR1 is LGHDT and CDR2 is YNNKEL (reference sequence). Here the CDR3 reads CASSQERLANTDTQYF. CDR3 bases: TGTGCCAGCAGCCAAGAACGACTAGCGAACACAGATACGCAGTATTTT.

This clone was observed once. The chain has TRBV4-2 and TRBJ1-2; D is ambiguous. Trimming left V 0 bases short and J 0 bases short, with 11 bases between. CDR1 and CDR2 (germline): LGHNA, YNFKEQ. CDR3 length: 16 amino acids. CDR3 sequence (DNA): TGTGCCAGCAGCCAAGAGGCAGAAATAGCTAACTATGGCTACACCTTC. Residues: CASSQEAEIANYGYTF.

J is TRBJ2-2 and V is TRBV7-6; 7 bases match TRBD1. Trimming at V came to 2 bases and at J to 0 bases, leaving 0 bases not matched to a gene. This CDR3 region has 15 residues. Germline values: CDR1 SGHVS, CDR2 FNYEAQ. CDR3 loop: CASSLQGANTGELFF. In nucleotides, the CDR3 is TGTGCCAGCAGCTTACAGGGGGCGAACACCGGGGAGCTGTTTTTT.

This clone appeared a single time. The chain combines TRBV2 with TRBJ2-1; a weak D match, TRBD2 (5 bases). The CDR3 spans 12 residues. V gave up 6 bases and J gave up 5 bases, with 8 bases separating them. Germline V gene sequence: CDR1 SNHLY, CDR2 FYNNEI. The CDR3 sequence: CASREDDNEQFF. Here the CDR3 DNA reads TGTGCCAGCAGGGAGGATGACAATGAGCAGTTCTTC.

The V gene is TRBV2, the J gene TRBJ2-3; 15 bases are shared with TRBD2. The CDR3 consists of 14 residues. The V and J ends lost 7 bases and 14 bases, in that order; junction bases with no gene match: 10. Per germline, CDR1 SNHLY and CDR2 FYNNEI. CDR3 coding DNA: TGTGCCAGCAAACCGGGACTAGCGGGGGGTTATACGTATTTT. It specifies CASKPGLAGGYTYF. Full variable domain (outside the CDR3, taken from reference TRBV2 and TRBJ2-3): EPEVTQTPSHQVTQMGQEVILRCVPISNHLYFYWYRQILGQKVEFLVSFYNNEISEKSEIFDDQFSVERPDGSNFTLKIRSTKLEDSAMYFCASKPGLAGGYTYFGPGTRLTVL.

Only one count was recorded for this clone. The chain has TRBV5-1 and TRBJ1-2, with TRBD1 as a possible D gene (5 bases). CDR3 size: 16 residues. Trimming pared 0 bases from V and 4 bases from J, leaving 16 bases between. Germline CDR1 is SGHRS and CDR2 is YFSETQ. This CDR3 is CASSLEGEAGLYGYTF. CDR3 coding DNA: TGCGCCAGCAGCTTGGAAGGGGAGGCGGGTCTCTATGGCTACACCTTC.

The rearrangement links TRBV4-3 to TRBJ2-1; D gene uncertain. The germline gives CDR1 LGHNA, CDR2 YSLEER. This CDR3 spans 15 amino acids. Deletions cut 0 bases from V and 1 base from J, with 7 bases between. The CDR3 bases are TGCGCCAGCAGCCAAGATCTCCCGTCCTACAATGAGCAGTTCTTC. This encodes CASSQDLPSYNEQFF.

The chain combines TRBV3-1 (or the pseudogene TRBV3-2) with TRBJ1-2, with 7 bases lining up with TRBD1. Looked up from germline, CDR1 is LGHDT and CDR2 is YNNKEL (reference sequence). The CDR3 runs to 13 residues. V was clipped by 4 bases and J by 8 bases; unmatched bases: 7. The CDR3 here is CASSPDRERGYTF. The CDR3 nucleotides read TGTGCCAGCAGCCCCGACAGGGAGAGGGGCTACACCTTC.

The rearrangement joins TRBV6-5 to TRBJ2-5; the D gene is possibly TRBD2 (6 bases). Looked up from germline, CDR1 is MNHEY and CDR2 is SVGAGI. Trimming took 6 bases from V and 4 from J, leaving 15 bases between them. This CDR3 has 14 amino acids. CDR3 amino acids: CASSGLALGETQYF. In nucleotides, the CDR3 is TGTGCCAGCAGCGGGCTAGCGTTGGGAGAGACCCAGTACTTC.

The chain is built from TRBV5-8 and TRBJ2-2, with TRBD1 matching 9 bases. The CDR3 covers 16 residues. Trimming at V came to 4 bases and at J to 3 bases, leaving 7 bases not matched to a gene. Germline V gene data show CDR1 as SGHTS and CDR2 as YDEGEE. Here the CDR3 DNA reads TGTGCCAGCAGCCCACAGGGGGCTACCGACACCGGGGAGCTGTTTTTT. It translates to CASSPQGATDTGELFF.

The rearrangement links TRBV6-4 to TRBJ2-7, with a weak D call TRBD1 (6 bases). Germline CDR1 MRHNA, CDR2 SNTAGT. The CDR3 runs to 11 residues. Trimming cost V 3 bases and J 12 bases, with 12 bases left between them. The CDR3 spells CASSEIQGPYV. The CDR3 DNA follows: TGTGCCAGCAGTGAGATCCAGGGGCCGTACGTC.